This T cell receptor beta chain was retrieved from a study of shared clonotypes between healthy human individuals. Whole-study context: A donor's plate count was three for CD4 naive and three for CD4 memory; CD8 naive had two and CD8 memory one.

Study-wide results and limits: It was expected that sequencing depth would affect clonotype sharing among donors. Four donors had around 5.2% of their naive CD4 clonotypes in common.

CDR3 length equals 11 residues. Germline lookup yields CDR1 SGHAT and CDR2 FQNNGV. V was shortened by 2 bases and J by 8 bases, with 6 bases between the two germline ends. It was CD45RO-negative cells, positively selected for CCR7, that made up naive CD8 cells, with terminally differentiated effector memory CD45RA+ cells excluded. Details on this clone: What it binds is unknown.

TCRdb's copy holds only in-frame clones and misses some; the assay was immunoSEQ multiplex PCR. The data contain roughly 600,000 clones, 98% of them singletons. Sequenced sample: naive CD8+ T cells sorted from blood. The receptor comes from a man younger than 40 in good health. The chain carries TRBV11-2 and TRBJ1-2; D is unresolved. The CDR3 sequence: CASSLLGGYTF. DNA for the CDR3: TGTGCCAGCAGCTTATTGGGGGGCTACACCTTC.